This passage covers 24 T cell receptor beta chains from one sample sequenced in a study of identical twins. TCRdb recomputed calls from the 5' RACE reads with MiXCR, one row per CDR3 protein. The data contain about 220,000 distinct CDR3 sequences, 6% to 7% of them singletons. The sample also formed part of further work on T cells expressing NK-cell markers.

Sample: CD8+ T cells sorted from blood. Receptors were obtained from a woman in her late teens or twenties in good health.

This clonotype was picked up many times. This chain links TRBV2 with TRBJ2-5; possibly TRBD2 for D (5 bases). Per the germline V gene, CDR1 is SNHLY and CDR2 is FYNNEI. V was trimmed by 7 bases and J by 0 bases, leaving 15 bases between them. The CDR3 contains 15 residues. The CDR3 DNA reads TGTGCCAGCATAGGCGGGCTCCCGTACCAAGAGACCCAGTACTTC. Translating it yields CASIGGLPYQETQYF. Variable domain in full (rest from reference TRBV2 and TRBJ2-5): EPEVTQTPSHQVTQMGQEVILRCVPISNHLYFYWYRQILGQKVEFLVSFYNNEISEKSEIFDDQFSVERPDGSNFTLKIRSTKLEDSAMYFCASIGGLPYQETQYFGPGTRLLVL.

This clonotype was seen at least ten times. V gene TRBV12-3 or TRBV12-4 combines with J gene TRBJ2-1, with D uncertain. V lost 0 bases and J lost 10, with 7 bases in between. There are 12 residues in the CDR3. The CDR3 sequence: CASSLAAREQFF. The CDR3 coding sequence is TGTGCCAGCAGTTTAGCAGCCCGGGAGCAGTTCTTC.

The chain has TRBV21-1 and TRBJ2-5. TRBV21-1 is a listed pseudogene. This CDR3 contains 15 residues. The DNA for the CDR3 is TGTGCCAGCAGCATGTATTCCAATCCCAAAGAGACCCAGTACTTC. Translating gives CASSMYSNPKETQYF.

This clonotype was detected a few times. The V gene is TRBV5-4, the J gene TRBJ1-1; the D gene is possibly TRBD1 (5 bases). Germline CDR1 reads SGHNT; CDR2 reads YYREEE (reference sequence). V was pared by 2 bases and J by 4 bases, with 9 bases between. The CDR3 covers 13 residues. The CDR3 is CASSFRDFTEAFF. In nucleotides, the CDR3 is TGTGCCAGCAGCTTCAGGGATTTCACTGAAGCTTTCTTT.

In its sample, this clonotype was seen a few times. The V gene is TRBV11-2, the J gene TRBJ2-1; possibly TRBD2 for D (5 bases). This CDR3 region has 14 residues. CDR1 SGHAT and CDR2 FQNNGV come from the germline V gene. The V end lost 0 bases, the J end lost 4 bases, and 7 bases lay between the germline ends. CDR3 amino acids: CASSLESGYNEQFF. CDR3 nucleotide sequence: TGTGCCAGCAGCTTAGAGAGCGGTTACAATGAGCAGTTCTTC.

This clonotype was detected many times. This chain connects TRBV3-1 to TRBJ2-7, with D unclear. The CDR3 loop spans 14 amino acids. With 1 base removed from V and 1 base from J, the gap between germline ends came to 8 bases. Germline loops: CDR1 LGHDT, CDR2 YNNKEL (reference sequence). DNA of the CDR3: TGTGCCAGCAGCCAAGGTTCCGAGTCCTACGAGCAGTACTTC. Residues: CASSQGSESYEQYF.

A few counts support this clonotype. The chain combines TRBV12-3 or TRBV12-4 with TRBJ2-3; D is possibly TRBD2 (5 bases). Between the trimmed V and J ends, which lost 3 bases and 5 bases, there was a span of 18 bases. This CDR3 has 16 residues. The CDR3 sequence: CASSLATGILGDTQYF. CDR3 nucleotides: TGTGCCAGCAGTTTGGCGACGGGAATTTTGGGAGATACGCAGTATTTT.

This clonotype occurred a few times. The chain employs TRBV20-1 and TRBJ1-6, with a tentative D call TRBD1 (5 bases). This CDR3 comprises 15 residues. V shed 1 base and J shed 7 bases, with 14 bases lying between them. CDR1 and CDR2 from the germline V gene are DFQATT and SNEGSKA (reference sequence). The CDR3 bases are TGCAGTGCTAGAGGAGTAGGACATTGGAATTCACCCCTCCACTTT. Its translation: CSARGVGHWNSPLHF.

This clonotype has ten or more counts. The chain employs TRBV12-3 or TRBV12-4 and TRBJ1-3; a possible D gene is TRBD1 (5 bases). Trimming removed 4 bases from V and 0 bases from J, with 16 bases in between. The CDR3 runs 17 residues. As DNA, the CDR3 is TGTGCCAGCAGTTCCGGGACGGATCCACTCTCTGGAAACACCATATATTTT. Its protein product is CASSSGTDPLSGNTIYF.

At least ten counts were recorded for this clonotype. This sequence joins TRBV27 and TRBJ1-1, with D perhaps TRBD1 (5 bases). Trimming pared 5 bases from V and 6 bases from J, leaving 25 bases between. The germline V gene encodes CDR1 MNHEY and CDR2 SMNVEV (reference sequence). The CDR3 runs 17 residues. CDR3 amino acids: CASSPSGRRGFRAEAFF. DNA of the CDR3: TGTGCCAGCAGTCCATCGGGGAGAAGGGGTTTCCGCGCTGAAGCTTTCTTT.

This chain uses TRBV18 with TRBJ1-1; 9 bases line up with TRBD1. From germline, CDR1 is KGHSH and CDR2 LQKENI. V lost 4 bases and J lost 7; bases outside the gene matches: 4. This CDR3 has 13 amino acids. CDR3 nucleotide sequence: TGTGCCAGCTCACATCTGACAGGGGGTGAAGCTTTCTTT. Its translation is CASSHLTGGEAFF. The full variable domain, completed using reference TRBV18 and TRBJ1-1, is NAGVMQNPRHLVRRRGQEARLRCSPMKGHSHVYWYRQLPEEGLKFMVYLQKENIIDESGMPKERFSAEFPKEGPSILRIQQVVRGDSAAYFCASSHLTGGEAFFGQGTRLTVV.

This clonotype has just a few counts. The CDR3: CASSEWSSALIGYEQYF. The CDR3 nucleotides read TGTGCCAGCAGTGAATGGAGTTCAGCCCTGATCGGTTACGAGCAGTACTTC. The J gene is TRBJ2-7, the V gene TRBV25-1; D gene ambiguous. Germline V gives CDR1 MGHDK, CDR2 SYGVNS. V lost 1 base, J lost 4 bases, and 20 bases lay in between. There are 17 residues in the CDR3.

This clonotype was found a few times. The chain links TRBV20-1 to TRBJ1-2, with 7 bases that match TRBD1. The length of the CDR3 is 14 residues. V lost 6 bases to trimming and J lost 1 base; unmatched junction nucleotides: 8. Germline loops: CDR1 DFQATT, CDR2 SNEGSKA (reference sequence). DNA of the CDR3: TGCAGTGCGGAGACAGGGATCTATAACTATGGCTACACCTTC. It specifies CSAETGIYNYGYTF.

This clonotype is termed medium-sized. The V gene is TRBV5-6, the J gene TRBJ1-1; 9 positions match TRBD1. The J segment lost 0 bases and the V segment lost 4 bases, leaving 4 bases of the junction unmatched. CDR1 and CDR2 from the germline V gene are SGHDT and YYEEEE. The length of the CDR3 is 15 residues. CDR3 bases: TGTGCCAGCAGCCCGACAGGGGGAATGAACACTGAAGCTTTCTTT. Amino acids: CASSPTGGMNTEAFF.

This clonotype has a count of ten or more. CDR3 in amino acids: CASSVEGAAEAFF. In nucleotides, the CDR3 is TGTGCCAGCAGCGTAGAGGGGGCAGCCGAAGCTTTCTTT. The chain recombines TRBV9 with TRBJ1-1, with 7 bases aligning to TRBD1. There are 13 residues in the CDR3. Trimming took 0 bases from V and 8 from J; bases not matched to a gene: 4. CDR1 is SGDLS, CDR2 YYNGEE, per germline. Combining the CDR3 with reference TRBV9 and TRBJ1-1 gives the whole variable domain DSGVTQTPKHLITATGQRVTLRCSPRSGDLSVYWYQQSLDQGLQFLIQYYNGEERAKGNILERFSAQQFPDLHSELNLSSLELGDSALYFCASSVEGAAEAFFGQGTRLTVV.

This clonotype was seen a handful of times. This sequence joins TRBV7-2 and TRBJ2-1; 10 bases are shared with TRBD2. CDR1 is SGHTA and CDR2 is FQGNSA in the germline V gene. Trimming took 2 bases from V and 9 from J; bases not matched to a gene: 10. CDR3 length: 16 residues. The CDR3 sequence: CASSLHPAGGPGEQFF. The CDR3 bases are TGTGCCAGCAGCTTACACCCAGCGGGAGGGCCTGGTGAGCAGTTCTTC.

This clonotype was counted between two and nine times. V usage is TRBV12-5 and J usage is TRBJ2-7; possible D gene TRBD1, 5 bases. From germline, CDR1 is LGHNT and CDR2 FRNRAP. This CDR3 is built from 13 residues. V was clipped by 7 bases and J by 3 bases, with 13 bases between them. The CDR3 sequence is CASAWGVSYEQYF. Here the CDR3 DNA reads TGTGCTAGTGCCTGGGGCGTGAGCTACGAGCAGTACTTC.

This clonotype has a count of ten or more. The genes are TRBV11-2 and TRBJ2-2, with 9 bases lining up with TRBD1. The CDR3 consists of 16 residues. Germline CDR1 SGHAT, CDR2 FQNNGV. Trimming took 4 bases from V and 7 from J; bases not matched to a gene: 10. The CDR3 nucleotides read TGTGCCAGCAGCTGGCAACAGGGGGCGGACGACGGGGAGCTGTTTTTT. Its protein is CASSWQQGADDGELFF.

This clonotype occurred a few times. This chain connects TRBV29-1 to TRBJ2-7; 15 bases are a match to TRBD2. Trimming cost V 4 bases and J 4 bases; bases outside gene matches: 5. CDR1 and CDR2 (germline): SQVTM, ANQGSEA. This CDR3 comprises 15 residues. The CDR3 protein is CSVGRTSGREYEQYF. Written as DNA, the CDR3 is TGCAGCGTTGGCCGGACTAGCGGGAGGGAATACGAGCAGTACTTC.

Only a few counts were recorded for this clonotype. CDR3 loop: CASTTSGTDTQYF. The CDR3, as DNA: TGCGCCAGTACGACTAGCGGAACAGATACGCAGTATTTT. The chain carries TRBV5-1 and TRBJ2-3; TRBD2 agrees at 9 bases. CDR1 and CDR2 from the germline V gene are SGHRS and YFSETQ. V lost 8 bases, J lost 3 bases, and 4 bases stayed unmatched. The CDR3 loop spans 13 amino acids.

This clonotype was picked up a small number of times. This chain joins TRBV19 and TRBJ2-5; 13 positions match TRBD2. Germline V lookup: CDR1 LNHDA, CDR2 SQIVND (reference sequence). V shed 5 bases, J shed 5 bases, and the junction held 11 bases outside the gene matches. This CDR3 is built from 17 residues. The CDR3 DNA is TGTGCCAGTAGTCCGTCGGTCGGGACTAGCGGGATTGAGACCCAGTACTTC. It specifies CASSPSVGTSGIETQYF.

The CDR3 is CASSGGGLLVHNEQFF. In DNA form, the CDR3 reads TGTGCCAGCTCCGGCGGGGGCCTCCTGGTCCACAATGAGCAGTTCTTC. The chain has TRBV18 and TRBJ2-1; the D gene is possibly TRBD2 (7 bases). The CDR3 runs 16 residues. The V end lost 6 bases, the J end lost 5 bases, and 20 bases lay between the germline ends. Per the germline V gene, CDR1 is KGHSH and CDR2 is LQKENI. Drawing the rest from reference TRBV18 and TRBJ2-1, the complete variable domain is NAGVMQNPRHLVRRRGQEARLRCSPMKGHSHVYWYRQLPEEGLKFMVYLQKENIIDESGMPKERFSAEFPKEGPSILRIQQVVRGDSAAYFCASSGGGLLVHNEQFFGPGTRLTVL.

This clonotype was recorded at least ten times. This sequence joins TRBV25-1 and TRBJ1-1, with D tentatively TRBD1 (5 bases). Trimming took 0 bases from V and 3 from J, leaving 11 bases between them. CDR1 MGHDK and CDR2 SYGVNS come from the germline V gene. This CDR3 region has 15 residues. The CDR3 protein is CASSEYLPGDTEAFF. Here the CDR3 DNA reads TGTGCCAGCAGTGAATATCTCCCGGGGGACACTGAAGCTTTCTTT.

This clonotype was seen a few times. The chain is built from TRBV12-5 and TRBJ2-1; D call uncertain. Germline CDR1 LGHNT, CDR2 FRNRAP. The CDR3 contains 12 residues. Trimming pared 3 bases from V and 8 bases from J, leaving 8 bases between. CDR3 amino acids: CASGFAPHEQFF. In DNA form, the CDR3 reads TGTGCTAGTGGTTTTGCCCCCCATGAGCAGTTCTTC.